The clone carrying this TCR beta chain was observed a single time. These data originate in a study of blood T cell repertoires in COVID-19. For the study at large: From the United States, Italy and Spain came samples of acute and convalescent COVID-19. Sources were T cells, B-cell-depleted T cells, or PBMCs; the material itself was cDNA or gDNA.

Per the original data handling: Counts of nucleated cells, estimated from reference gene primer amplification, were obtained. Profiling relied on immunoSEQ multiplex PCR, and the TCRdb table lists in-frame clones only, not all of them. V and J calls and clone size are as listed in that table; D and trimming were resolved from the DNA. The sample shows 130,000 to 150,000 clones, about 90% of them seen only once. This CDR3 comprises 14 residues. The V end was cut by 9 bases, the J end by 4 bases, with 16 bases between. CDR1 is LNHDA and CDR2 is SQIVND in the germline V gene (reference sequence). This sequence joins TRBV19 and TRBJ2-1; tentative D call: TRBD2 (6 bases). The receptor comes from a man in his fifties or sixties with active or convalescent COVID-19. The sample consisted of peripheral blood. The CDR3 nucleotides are TGTGCCAGCAGATCCGAGCGGGTTTACAATGAGCAGTTCTTC. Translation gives CASRSERVYNEQFF. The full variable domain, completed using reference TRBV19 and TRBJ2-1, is DGGITQSPKYLFRKEGQNVTLSCEQNLNHDAMYWYRQDPGQGLRLIYYSQIVNDFQKGDIAEGYSVSREKKESFPLTVTSAQKNPTAFYLCASRSERVYNEQFFGPGTRLTVL.